These 3 T cell receptor beta chains came from one sample sequenced in a study of T cell responses to AZD1222 COVID-19 vaccine. TCRdb keeps only in-frame clones here, not all; method: immunoSEQ multiplex PCR. Here the sample spans 100,000 to 150,000 clones, roughly 84% being singletons. The sequences come from peripheral blood, collected 28 days after the second AZD1222 dose. These receptors were obtained from an adult who received the AZD1222 COVID-19 vaccine.

V usage is TRBV6-5 and J usage is TRBJ2-7, with no clear D. The V and J ends lost 6 bases and 3 bases respectively, with 9 bases between them. Per the germline V gene, CDR1 is MNHEY and CDR2 is SVGAGI. The CDR3 loop spans 12 amino acids. CDR3 sequence (DNA): TGTGCCAGCAGCCTCGGCTTCTACGAGCAGTACTTC. It encodes CASSLGFYEQYF.

The chain couples TRBV19 to TRBJ1-1, with D hard to call. CDR1 and CDR2 from the germline V gene are LNHDA and SQIVND (reference sequence). V lost 8 bases to trimming and J lost 8 bases, with 9 bases between them. This CDR3 has 10 amino acids. CDR3 loop: CASRGVEAFF. The CDR3 DNA reads TGTGCCAGTCGAGGTGTCGAAGCTTTCTTT.

Turning to this clone: The sample contains more than one DNA sequence encoding this CDR3. V gene TRBV18 combines with J gene TRBJ1-4; D gene uncertain. The ends were cut back, 0 bases at V and 8 bases at J, with 4 bases in the middle. CDR1 is KGHSH and CDR2 is LQKENI in the germline V gene. CDR3 size: 12 residues. This chain's CDR3 is CASSPPGEKLFF. In DNA, the CDR3 is TGTGCCAGCTCACCACCCGGGGAAAAACTGTTTTTT. Combining the CDR3 with reference TRBV18 and TRBJ1-4 gives the whole variable domain NAGVMQNPRHLVRRRGQEARLRCSPMKGHSHVYWYRQLPEEGLKFMVYLQKENIIDESGMPKERFSAEFPKEGPSILRIQQVVRGDSAAYFCASSPPGEKLFFGSGTQLSVL.